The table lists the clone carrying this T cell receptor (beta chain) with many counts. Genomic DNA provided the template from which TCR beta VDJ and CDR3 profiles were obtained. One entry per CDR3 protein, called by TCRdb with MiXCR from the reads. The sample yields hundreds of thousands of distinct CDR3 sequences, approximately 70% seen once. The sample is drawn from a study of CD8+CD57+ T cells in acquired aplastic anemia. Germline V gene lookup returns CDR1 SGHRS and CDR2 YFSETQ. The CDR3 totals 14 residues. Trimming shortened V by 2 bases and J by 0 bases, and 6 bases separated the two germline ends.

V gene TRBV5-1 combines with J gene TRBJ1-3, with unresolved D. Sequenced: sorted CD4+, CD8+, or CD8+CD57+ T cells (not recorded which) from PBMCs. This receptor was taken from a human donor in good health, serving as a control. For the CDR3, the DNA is TGCGCCAGCAGCTTAACCACCTCTGGAAACACCATATATTTT. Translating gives CASSLTTSGNTIYF.